This is a list of T cell receptor beta chains from one sample in a study of blood T cells in healthy people across ages. Each CDR3 protein gets one entry after TCRdb re-called the 5' RACE reads with MiXCR. The profile shows 700,000 to 850,000 distinct CDR3 sequences, 40% to 65% of them singletons. The sample was blood. These receptors all stem from an elderly man in good health. The CDR3 runs from the conserved cysteine through the conserved F or W. A D gene is named only where the DNA matches it firmly. Clone size, where shown, is once, few, many, or a class for clones that have expanded.

d_call j_call v_call clone_size cdr3_aa cdr3_nt
- TRBJ2-1 TRBV20-1 - CSARSLDGLYNEQFF TGCAGTGCTAGGTCACTGGATGGACTTTACAATGAGCAGTTCTTC
- TRBJ2-5 TRBV12-3/TRBV12-4 many CASSAYGSAQETQYF TGTGCCAGCAGTGCCTATGGTAGCGCACAAGAGACCCAGTACTTC
TRBD2 TRBJ2-3 TRBV20-1 - CSARLAGGTDTQYF TGCAGTGCGAGACTAGCGGGAGGCACAGATACGCAGTATTTT
TRBD1 TRBJ2-1 TRBV27 - CASSPRDRSYNEQFF TGTGCCAGCAGTCCCCGGGACAGGAGCTACAATGAGCAGTTCTTC
- TRBJ2-3 TRBV3-1 - CASSHWGDTQYF TGTGCCAGCAGCCATTGGGGGGATACGCAGTATTTT
- TRBJ1-1 TRBV11-3 - CASSLSRTGSEAFF TGTGCCAGCAGCCTATCACGAACGGGTAGTGAAGCTTTCTTT
TRBD1 TRBJ2-7 TRBV29-1 - CSVTGTGGISYYEQYF TGCAGCGTTACCGGGACAGGGGGGATTTCGTACTACGAGCAGTACTTC
- TRBJ2-7 TRBV28 - CASTPGPRYEQYF TGTGCCAGCACCCCAGGTCCGCGGTACGAGCAGTACTTC
- TRBJ2-3 TRBV12-3/TRBV12-4 few CASSLSGGAGDTQYF TGTGCCAGCAGCCTTTCTGGGGGGGCCGGAGATACGCAGTATTTT
- TRBJ2-3 TRBV15 few CATRYPGTDTQYF TGTGCCACCAGGTACCCCGGCACAGATACGCAGTATTTT
- TRBJ2-7 TRBV7-3 - CASSQPPGTYEQYF TGTGCCAGCAGCCAACCCCCAGGGACCTACGAGCAGTACTTC
- TRBJ1-5 TRBV20-1 - CSVGQGTNQPKHF -
TRBD2 TRBJ2-1 TRBV7-3 - CASSDPTSGYYNEQFF TGTGCCAGTAGCGATCCCACTAGCGGATACTACAATGAGCAGTTCTTC
- TRBJ2-5 TRBV3-1 - CASSPTGAETQYF TGTGCCAGCAGCCCGACCGGAGCCGAGACCCAGTACTTC
- TRBJ2-3 TRBV27 - CASTPGGFSTDTQYF TGTGCCAGCACCCCCGGAGGCTTTAGCACAGATACGCAGTATTTT
TRBD2 TRBJ2-2 TRBV29-1 once CSVYGLAGNTGELFF TGCAGCGTTTACGGACTAGCGGGAAACACCGGGGAGCTGTTTTTT
- TRBJ1-5 TRBV20-1 - CSARAGLLGQPQHF TGCAGTGCTAGAGCAGGGCTTCTGGGTCAGCCCCAGCATTTT
- TRBJ2-3 TRBV20-1 - CSATGDSTHTQYF TGCAGTGCTACGGGAGATAGCACACATACGCAGTATTTT
TRBD1 TRBJ1-2 TRBV12-3/TRBV12-4 - CASTWGQIYGYTF TGTGCCAGCACCTGGGGACAGATCTATGGCTACACCTTC
- TRBJ1-1 TRBV5-1 - CASSQDSSRNTEAFF TGCGCCAGCAGCCAGGACAGTTCGCGGAACACTGAAGCTTTCTTT
TRBD1 TRBJ2-7 TRBV4-1 - CASSGRGQGGYEQYF TGCGCCAGCAGCGGTCGAGGACAGGGGGGCTACGAGCAGTACTTC
- TRBJ2-1 TRBV20-1 few CSAKRDMAVDEQFF TGCAGTGCTAAAAGGGACATGGCGGTGGATGAGCAGTTCTTC
- TRBJ2-3 TRBV18 few CASSRGQDTDTQYF TGTGCCAGCTCTCGAGGACAAGACACAGATACGCAGTATTTT
TRBD1 TRBJ2-3 TRBV27 few CASTATGDRAKRDTQYF TGTGCCAGCACCGCAACCGGGGACAGGGCGAAACGGGATACGCAGTATTTT
- TRBJ1-4 TRBV7-2 few CASSSGGARGEKLFF TGTGCCAGCAGCTCCGGCGGGGCGCGGGGTGAAAAACTGTTTTTT
- TRBJ1-2 TRBV28 - CASSLMGNGYTF TGTGCCAGCAGCTTAATGGGGAATGGCTACACCTTC
TRBD2 TRBJ2-1 TRBV28 - CASSLDGASGSNEQFF TGTGCCAGCAGCCTCGATGGGGCTAGCGGGAGCAATGAGCAGTTCTTC
- TRBJ2-7 TRBV28 few CASTTGVAYEQYF TGTGCCAGCACCACCGGGGTGGCATACGAGCAGTACTTC
TRBD2 TRBJ2-3 TRBV18 few CASSPQGGSTDTQYF TGTGCCAGCTCACCGCAGGGAGGGAGCACAGATACGCAGTATTTT
TRBD2 TRBJ2-5 TRBV20-1 few CSARDGGRAGETQYF TGCAGTGCTAGAGATGGCGGGAGGGCCGGAGAGACCCAGTACTTC
TRBD1 TRBJ1-2 TRBV7-9 - CASSDRVAFHGYTF TGTGCCAGCAGTGACAGGGTAGCATTCCATGGCTACACCTTC
TRBD1 TRBJ2-1 TRBV5-1 - CASSRTDRTGGLNEQFF TGCGCCAGCAGCAGAACCGACCGGACAGGGGGATTAAATGAGCAGTTCTTC
TRBD2 TRBJ2-7 TRBV5-1 few CASSPSGILHEQYF TGCGCCAGCAGCCCCAGCGGGATTCTCCACGAGCAGTACTTC
TRBD2 TRBJ2-1 TRBV5-1 - CASSPALTSGSIDEQFF TGCGCCAGCAGCCCTGCTTTGACTAGCGGGAGTATCGATGAGCAGTTCTTC
TRBD2 TRBJ2-7 TRBV27 once CASSLWASGTPYEQYF TGTGCCAGCAGTTTATGGGCTAGCGGGACTCCCTACGAGCAGTACTTC
TRBD2 TRBJ2-7 TRBV7-2 - CASIAKGGRPYEQYF TGTGCCAGCATCGCAAAGGGCGGGAGGCCCTACGAGCAGTACTTC
TRBD2 TRBJ2-1 TRBV5-5 - CASSSPGLASGFYNEQFF TGTGCCAGCAGCTCCCCGGGTTTGGCTAGCGGATTCTACAATGAGCAGTTCTTC
TRBD2 TRBJ2-3 TRBV28 - CASRWLAATDTQYF TGTGCCAGCAGGTGGCTAGCGGCCACAGATACGCAGTATTTT
TRBD1 TRBJ1-4 TRBV6-5 - CASSYGEGALREKLFF TGTGCCAGCAGTTACGGGGAGGGGGCGCTTCGGGAAAAACTGTTTTTT
- TRBJ2-5 TRBV20-1 - CSAGRGAVGTQYF TGCAGTGCTGGCCGGGGGGCAGTTGGGACCCAGTACTTC
TRBD2 TRBJ2-7 TRBV6-5 - CASSSSGGADEQYF TGTGCCAGCAGCTCTAGCGGCGGGGCCGACGAGCAGTACTTC
- TRBJ2-7 TRBV7-2 - CASSFESPYEQYF TGTGCCAGCAGCTTTGAGTCCCCCTACGAGCAGTACTTC
- TRBJ2-1 TRBV6-1 - CASSEALTGYYNEQFF TGTGCCAGCAGTGAAGCGCTTACGGGATACTACAATGAGCAGTTCTTC
- TRBJ2-3 TRBV2 - CASKQRSTDAQYF TGTGCCAGCAAACAGCGGTCCACAGATGCGCAGTATTTT
- TRBJ1-3 TRBV18 - CASSPPSRAGNTIYF TGTGCCAGCTCACCACCGTCCAGAGCGGGAAACACCATATATTTT
TRBD2 TRBJ2-1 TRBV7-2 few CASREGLAGYNEQFF TGTGCCAGCAGAGAGGGACTAGCGGGTTACAATGAGCAGTTCTTC
- TRBJ2-3 TRBV14 - CASSLKRGPPRYAYF TGTGCCAGCAGCCTAAAAAGGGGACCCCCCAGATACGCGTATTTT
- TRBJ2-3 TRBV21-1 few CASSSGNRGLDTQYF TGTGCCAGCAGCTCCGGCAACAGGGGATTAGATACGCAGTATTTT
- TRBJ1-1 TRBV25-1 - CASRLSLNTEAFF TGTGCCAGCAGATTGAGCTTGAACACTGAAGCTTTCTTT
TRBD2 TRBJ2-3 TRBV12-3/TRBV12-4 - CASSPSGRAGRYAYF TGTGCCAGCAGCCCGAGCGGGAGGGCCGGGAGATACGCGTATTTT
- TRBJ2-3 TRBV5-1 few CASSLEGSRYAYF TGCGCCAGCAGCTTGGAGGGCTCCAGATACGCGTATTTT
- TRBJ2-3 TRBV9 few CASSKQGLLADTQYF TGTGCCAGCAGCAAACAGGGTTTGCTCGCAGATACGCAGTATTTT
- TRBJ2-1 TRBV6-1 - CASIRGVSYNEQFF TGTGCCAGCATAAGGGGGGTCTCCTACAATGAGCAGTTCTTC
- TRBJ1-5 TRBV18 - CASSPGKDQPQHF TGTGCCAGCTCACCCGGGAAGGATCAGCCCCAGCATTTT
- TRBJ2-7 TRBV28 - CASTPAGAVVYEQYF TGTGCCAGCACCCCTGCCGGAGCGGTGGTCTACGAGCAGTACTTC
TRBD1 TRBJ1-2 TRBV2 - CASSEGRGGGYTF TGTGCCAGCAGTGAGGGCAGGGGGGGTGGCTACACCTTC